Given below is one T cell receptor beta chain in context. Its antigen is not known. Expressed TCRB transcripts were sequenced because the entire RNA isolate underwent reverse transcription. This table comes from immunoSEQ multiplex PCR, and its TCRdb copy is limited to in-frame clones, with some not included. The table includes about 340,000 clones, around 9.7% detected once. The CDR3 is made up of 14 amino acids. Germline CDR1 and CDR2: MGHDK and SYGVNS. Between the trimmed V and J ends, which lost 1 base and 6 bases, there was a span of 12 bases. This sample stems from a study of beta chain features in type 1 diabetes. Sorted populations all had greater than 95% purity. General observations from the study: Whether TCRB rearrangement is influenced by HLA type was left unresolved in this analysis. Researchers caution that PCR might favor shorter templates, equally among patients and controls. Shortening of TCRB CDR3s, moderate but significant, appeared in all four CD4+ subsets of Type 1 diabetes patients. TCRB repertoires of naive, central memory and Treg cells appeared more similar among patients than among healthy donors.

This TCR was sampled from a man aged 25 to 45 with type 1 diabetes. The chain has TRBV25-1 and TRBJ1-2; D is unclear. Sequencing used central memory CD4+ T cells from blood. CDR3 residues: CASSEWTHRDGYTF. The CDR3 DNA sequence: TGTGCCAGCAGTGAATGGACTCACCGAGATGGCTACACCTTC.